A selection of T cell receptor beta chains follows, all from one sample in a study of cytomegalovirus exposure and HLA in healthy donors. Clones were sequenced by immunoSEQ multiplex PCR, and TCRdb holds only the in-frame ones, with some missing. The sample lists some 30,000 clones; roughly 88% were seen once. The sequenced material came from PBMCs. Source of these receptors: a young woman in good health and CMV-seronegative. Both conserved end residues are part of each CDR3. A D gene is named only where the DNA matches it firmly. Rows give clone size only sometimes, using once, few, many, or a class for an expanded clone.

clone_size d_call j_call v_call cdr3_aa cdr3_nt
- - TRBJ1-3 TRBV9 CASSVATGYRNTIYF TGTGCCAGCAGCGTAGCTACAGGGTATAGAAACACCATATATTTT
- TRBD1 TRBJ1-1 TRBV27 CASSLSGTGRNTEAFF TGTGCCAGCAGTTTATCAGGGACAGGGAGAAACACTGAAGCTTTCTTT
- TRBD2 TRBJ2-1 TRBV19 CASSIGLATYNEQFF TGTGCCAGTAGTATAGGACTAGCGACCTACAATGAGCAGTTCTTC
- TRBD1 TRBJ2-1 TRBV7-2 CASSPGQGGSYNEQFF TGTGCCAGCAGCCCCGGACAGGGAGGATCCTACAATGAGCAGTTCTTC
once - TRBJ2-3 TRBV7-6 CASSLGKRRTDTQYF TGTGCCAGCAGCTTAGGTAAGCGTCGCACAGATACGCAGTATTTT
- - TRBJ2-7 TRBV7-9 CASSYRGPYEQYF TGTGCCAGCAGCTACCGAGGGCCCTACGAGCAGTACTTC
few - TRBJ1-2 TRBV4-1 CASSQDYGGDGYTF TGCGCCAGCAGCCAAGATTATGGCGGAGATGGCTACACCTTC
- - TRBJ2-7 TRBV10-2 CASTPLAYGEQYF TGCGCCAGCACCCCCCTAGCGTATGGGGAGCAGTACTTC
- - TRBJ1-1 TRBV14 CASSQGGYTEAFF TGTGCCAGCAGCCAAGGAGGGTACACTGAAGCTTTCTTT
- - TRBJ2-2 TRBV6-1 CASSASWGGTGELFF TGTGCCAGCAGTGCGAGCTGGGGCGGCACCGGGGAGCTGTTTTTT
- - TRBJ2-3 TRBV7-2 CASSRDFLTDTQYF TGTGCCAGCAGCAGGGACTTCCTCACAGATACGCAGTATTTT
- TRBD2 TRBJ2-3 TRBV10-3 CAISPGLAYPDTQYF TGTGCCATCAGTCCGGGACTAGCGTATCCAGATACGCAGTATTTT
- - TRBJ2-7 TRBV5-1 CASSDNRAEQYF TGCGCCAGCAGCGATAACAGGGCCGAGCAGTACTTC
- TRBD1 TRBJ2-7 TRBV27 CASSFSQGAYEQYF TGTGCCAGCAGTTTCTCACAGGGGGCGTACGAGCAGTACTTC
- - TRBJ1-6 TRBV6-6 CASTPGWSSYNSPLHF TGTGCCAGCACCCCCGGGTGGAGCTCCTATAATTCACCCCTCCACTTT
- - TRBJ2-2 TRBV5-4 CASSLDRVTGELFF TGTGCCAGCAGCTTGGACAGGGTCACCGGGGAGCTGTTTTTT
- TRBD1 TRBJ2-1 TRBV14 CASSQDAITTGASYNEQFF TGTGCCAGCAGCCAAGATGCAATCACGACAGGGGCATCCTACAATGAGCAGTTCTTC
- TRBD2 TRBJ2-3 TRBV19 CASRDGTSALDTQYF TGTGCCAGTAGAGACGGGACTAGCGCCTTAGATACGCAGTATTTT
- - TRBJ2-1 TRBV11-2 CASSLQGNEQFF TGTGCCAGCAGCCTCCAGGGGAACGAGCAGTTCTTC
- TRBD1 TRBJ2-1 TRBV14 CASSFGQGARNEQFF TGTGCCAGCAGCTTCGGACAGGGGGCCAGGAATGAGCAGTTCTTC
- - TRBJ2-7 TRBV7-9 CSSTPEGFGEQYF TGTTCCAGCACCCCGGAGGGGTTCGGCGAGCAGTACTTC
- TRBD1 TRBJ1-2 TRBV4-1 CASSQALPGQGAYYGYTF TGCGCCAGCAGCCAAGCTCTCCCGGGACAGGGAGCTTACTATGGCTACACCTTC
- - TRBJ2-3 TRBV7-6 CASSSVTDTQYF TGTGCCAGCAGCTCAGTTACAGATACGCAGTATTTT
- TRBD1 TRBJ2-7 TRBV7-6 CASSSTGTAAYEQYF TGTGCCAGCAGCTCGACCGGGACAGCTGCCTACGAGCAGTACTTC
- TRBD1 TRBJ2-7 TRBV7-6 CASGPGTGVYEQYF TGTGCCAGCGGGCCCGGGACAGGGGTCTACGAGCAGTACTTC
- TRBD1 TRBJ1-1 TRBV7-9 CASSNQDRGVPEAFF TGTGCCAGCAGCAACCAGGACAGGGGAGTTCCTGAAGCTTTCTTT
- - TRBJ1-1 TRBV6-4 CASSVEGTNTEAFF TGTGCCAGCAGTGTAGAGGGGACAAACACTGAAGCTTTCTTT
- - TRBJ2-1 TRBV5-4 CASSGTGSEQFF TGTGCCAGCAGCGGAACAGGGAGTGAGCAGTTCTTC
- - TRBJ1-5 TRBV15 CATSRDREGAGHQPQHF TGTGCCACCAGCAGAGATAGGGAGGGAGCGGGGCATCAGCCCCAGCATTTT
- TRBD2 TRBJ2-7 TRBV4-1 CASSLASGSYEQYF TGCGCCAGCAGCCTAGCTAGCGGGTCCTACGAGCAGTACTTC
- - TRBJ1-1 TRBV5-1 CASSLVGGSTEAFF TGCGCCAGCAGCTTGGTAGGGGGATCCACTGAAGCTTTCTTT
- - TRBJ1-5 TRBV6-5 CASSWQSNQPQHF TGTGCCAGCAGTTGGCAGAGCAATCAGCCCCAGCATTTT
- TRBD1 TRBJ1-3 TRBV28 CASLALLGGISGNTIYF TGTGCCAGCTTAGCCCTTCTAGGGGGCATCTCTGGAAACACCATATATTTT